The TCR beta chain under discussion was sequenced for a study of shared clonotypes between healthy human individuals. Naive CD8 cells were CD45RO-negative, positively selected for CCR7, excluding terminally differentiated effector memory CD45RA+ cells. Adult Caucasians living in Nashville, Tennessee made up all of the donors. Trimming pared 1 base from V and 0 bases from J, leaving 13 bases between. Germline CDR1 reads LNHDA; CDR2 reads SQIVND (reference sequence). This CDR3 is built from 16 residues. Every subset had its genomic DNA shared out evenly among several immunoSEQ plates. Here immunoSEQ multiplex PCR was the method, and the copy in TCRdb shows in-frame clones only, minus some. Found here are hundreds of thousands of clones, about 98% of them singletons; the top ten hold roughly 0.29%. This clone was found once. Its antigen is still unknown. Points from the study as a whole: Clonotype sharing across several donors was observed for 4% to 6.5% of naive CD4 clonotypes.

This sequence originates from a man younger than 45 in good health. Sequenced: naive CD8+ T cells sorted from blood. This sequence joins TRBV19 and TRBJ2-7; D is unclear. In DNA, the CDR3 is TGTGCCAGTAGTATAGCATTCGACATAACCTCCTACGAGCAGTACTTC. This sequence encodes CASSIAFDITSYEQYF.